This TCR beta chain derives from a study of T cell responses to AZD1222 COVID-19 vaccine. Findings and caveats of the study: Clonal diversity may have been underestimated, and the donors were mostly white British, with more females than males. The repertoires were collected only after the peak T cell response. Per reports, nearly half of all spike-specific TCRs target regions that are unmutated in variants.

In germline, CDR1 is SNHLY, CDR2 FYNNEI. This CDR3 is 14 amino acids long. Trimming stripped 2 bases from V and 3 bases from J, with 8 bases between. Notes on this clone: Its antigen is unidentified.

Libraries were prepared by immunoSEQ multiplex PCR; TCRdb keeps only in-frame clonotypes and omits some of them. Of 150,000 or so clones listed, 88% were seen once; the top ten hold approximately 3.1%. Source: peripheral blood, taken on day 0 of AZD1222 vaccination. This chain joins TRBV2 and TRBJ1-5; D remains ambiguous. The receptor was derived from an adult in good health. The CDR3 region is CASSERMYNQPQHF. The CDR3 DNA follows: TGTGCCAGCAGTGAAAGGATGTACAATCAGCCCCAGCATTTT.